These 31 T cell receptor beta chains share one sample of origin, sequenced in a study of blood T cell repertoires in COVID-19. Assay used: immunoSEQ multiplex PCR; TCRdb lists only in-frame clones, some missing. The sample gives over 150,000 clones, approximately 86% of which show up once; roughly a tenth is in the top ten. The specimen sequenced was peripheral blood. These receptors were collected from a woman aged 80 or over with active or convalescent COVID-19.

The V gene is TRBV25-1, the J gene TRBJ1-2, with TRBD1 matching 8 bases. With V trimmed by 6 bases and J by 5 bases, 5 bases remained unmatched. Germline CDR1 MGHDK, CDR2 SYGVNS. The CDR3 is made up of 13 amino acids. The CDR3 sequence is CASRGTGKYGYTF. The CDR3, as DNA: TGTGCCAGCAGGGGGACAGGAAAATATGGCTACACCTTC.

The genes are TRBV19 and TRBJ2-3; no clear D gene. Per the germline V gene, CDR1 is LNHDA and CDR2 is SQIVND (reference sequence). The ends were cut back, 7 bases at V and 0 bases at J, with 14 bases in the middle. The CDR3 is 15 residues long. CDR3 in amino acids: CASKRTSLSTDTQYF. The CDR3 DNA reads TGTGCCAGTAAGCGCACCTCGTTAAGCACAGATACGCAGTATTTT.

CDR3 sequence: CASSQRQTYYGYTF. CDR3 nucleotides: TGCGCCAGCAGCCAGAGACAGACCTACTATGGCTACACCTTC. The chain carries TRBV4-1 and TRBJ1-2, with TRBD1 as a possible D gene (5 bases). Trimming took 3 bases from V and 3 from J, leaving 11 bases between them. This CDR3 has 14 residues. Looked up from germline, CDR1 is MGHRA and CDR2 is YSYEKL.

The genes are TRBV6-4 and TRBJ1-1, with D tentatively TRBD1 (6 bases). The V end was cut by 5 bases, the J end by 1 base, with 8 bases between. Germline loops: CDR1 MRHNA, CDR2 SNTAGT. The CDR3 extends over 13 amino acids. The CDR3 reads CASSLDRNTEAFF. The CDR3, as DNA: TGTGCCAGCAGTCTGGACAGGAACACTGAAGCTTTCTTT.

CDR3 DNA sequence: TGTGCCAGCAGCCAAGCGAAAGGAGCCGTCCCAAATGAAAAACTGTTTTTT. This gives the protein CASSQAKGAVPNEKLFF. This chain joins TRBV4-2 and TRBJ1-4; the D is unclear. V shed 1 base and J shed 5 bases, with 17 bases lying between them. The length of the CDR3 is 17 residues. CDR1 and CDR2 from the germline V gene are LGHNA and YNFKEQ.

V and J are TRBV5-5 and TRBJ2-7; possibly TRBD2 for D (6 bases). With 4 bases removed from V and 0 bases from J, the gap between germline ends came to 14 bases. The CDR3 has 15 residues. Germline CDR1 SGHKS, CDR2 YYEKEE (reference sequence). The CDR3 DNA sequence: TGTGCCAGCAGCCGAGTGGAGGGGAGCTCCTACGAGCAGTACTTC. Translation gives CASSRVEGSSYEQYF. The entire variable domain, with the rest obtained from reference TRBV5-5 and TRBJ2-7, is as follows: DAGVTQSPTHLIKTRGQQVTLRCSPISGHKSVSWYQQVLGQGPQFIFQYYEKEERGRGNFPDRFSARQFPNYSSELNVNALLLGDSALYLCASSRVEGSSYEQYFGPGTRLTVT.

This clone has a handful of counts. V gene TRBV19 combines with J gene TRBJ1-5; 10 bases line up with TRBD1. With 0 bases clipped from V and 8 bases from J, the junction kept 1 base outside the gene matches. CDR3 length: 14 residues. Per germline, CDR1 LNHDA and CDR2 SQIVND (reference sequence). CDR3 residues: CASSIETGGKPQHF. The CDR3 DNA reads as TGTGCCAGTAGTATAGAGACAGGGGGCAAGCCCCAGCATTTT.

The chain is built from TRBV5-4 and TRBJ2-1; 14 bases line up with TRBD2. CDR1 SGHNT and CDR2 YYREEE come from the germline V gene (reference sequence). The trim removed 2 bases at V and 7 bases at J, leaving 5 bases unmatched. This CDR3 comprises 16 residues. The CDR3 bases are TGTGCCAGCAGCTTTAAACGGACTAGCGGGAGGAATGAGCAGTTCTTC. Its translation is CASSFKRTSGRNEQFF.

The J gene is TRBJ2-1, the V gene TRBV9; tentatively, D is TRBD1 (6 bases). The CDR3 loop spans 13 amino acids. Germline V gene data show CDR1 as SGDLS and CDR2 as YYNGEE. V lost 5 bases and J lost 9, with 15 bases in between. The CDR3 region is CASSETGRPEQFF. CDR3 nucleotides: TGTGCCAGCAGTGAAACAGGGCGACCTGAGCAGTTCTTC.

This chain links TRBV28 with TRBJ1-2, with 7 bases lining up with TRBD1. Losses at the gene ends were 6 bases for V and 3 bases for J; bases not matched to a gene: 10. This CDR3 has 15 amino acids. Per germline, CDR1 MDHEN and CDR2 SYDVKM. CDR3 sequence: CASSPGTARYYGYTF. DNA for the CDR3: TGTGCCAGCAGCCCCGGGACAGCCCGATACTATGGCTACACCTTC.

The chain combines TRBV18 with TRBJ1-1; D is unresolved. The CDR3 has 15 residues. Germline-derived CDR1 and CDR2 are KGHSH and LQKENI. V lost 3 bases and J 4 bases, leaving 15 bases between the germline ends. The CDR3 spells CASSPPSVVSTEAFF. The CDR3 DNA reads TGTGCCAGCTCACCCCCCAGCGTGGTTAGCACTGAAGCTTTCTTT.

This chain joins TRBV6-2 or TRBV6-3 and TRBJ1-5; D may be TRBD1 (5 bases). CDR1 and CDR2 from the germline V gene are MNHEY and SVGEGT. CDR3 length: 14 residues. Trimming took off 6 bases at V and 5 bases at J, with 14 bases between the two ends. The CDR3 bases are TGTGCCAGCAGCCCTTCGTGGGGGGATCAGCCCCAGCATTTT. Translated: CASSPSWGDQPQHF.

This chain uses TRBV28 with TRBJ1-1, with TRBD1 matching over 10 bases. Germline-derived CDR1 and CDR2 are MDHEN and SYDVKM. The trim removed 6 bases at V and 2 bases at J, leaving 6 bases unmatched. CDR3 length: 15 amino acids. The CDR3 DNA reads TGTGCCAGCAGCGAGAGACAGGGGGCCAACACTGAAGCTTTCTTT. Its translation is CASSERQGANTEAFF.

The V gene is TRBV3-1 (or the pseudogene TRBV3-2), the J gene TRBJ1-5; 10 positions agree with TRBD1. The CDR3 runs 16 residues. Trimming at V came to 5 bases and at J to 4 bases, leaving 8 bases not matched to a gene. CDR1 and CDR2 from the germline V gene are LGHDT and YNNKEL (reference sequence). In DNA form, the CDR3 reads TGTGCCAGCAGCTACGACCGGGACAGGGGTAATCAGCCCCAGCATTTT. Protein sequence: CASSYDRDRGNQPQHF.

The V gene is TRBV11-3, the J gene TRBJ1-6; D is unclear. Germline lookup yields CDR1 SGHNT and CDR2 YENEEA. V lost 2 bases, J lost 7 bases, and 6 bases lay in between. This CDR3 comprises 13 residues. CDR3 bases: TGTGCCAGCAGCTTAAGGAGGAATTCACCCCTCCACTTT. Residues: CASSLRRNSPLHF.

V usage is TRBV6-4 and J usage is TRBJ2-3; 8 bases match TRBD2. The CDR3 sequence is 15 residues long. Germline CDR1 and CDR2: MRHNA and SNTAGT. V shed 8 bases and J 0 bases; nucleotides not matched to a gene: 7. The CDR3, as DNA: TGTGCCAGCGCTGCGGGACTAGGGAGCACAGATACGCAGTATTTT. It encodes CASAAGLGSTDTQYF.

This chain connects TRBV7-9 to TRBJ2-1; D uncertain. Trimming removed 10 bases from V and 8 bases from J, with 12 bases in between. CDR3 length: 11 residues. Germline V lookup: CDR1 SEHNR, CDR2 FQNEAQ (reference sequence). The DNA of the CDR3 is TGTGCCACCCGTTATATCGATGAGCAGTTCTTC. Residues: CATRYIDEQFF.

The rearrangement uses TRBV10-3 and TRBJ1-3, with 7 bases lining up with TRBD1. The germline gives CDR1 ENHRY, CDR2 SYGVKD. The V gene end was trimmed by 3 bases and the J gene end by 1 base; junction bases not matched to a gene: 3. This CDR3 spans 15 amino acids. CDR3 sequence (DNA): TGTGCCATCAGTGACCTGACAGGGTCTGGAAACACCATATATTTT. Its protein product is CAISDLTGSGNTIYF.

The V gene is TRBV9, the J gene TRBJ2-2; tentatively, D is TRBD1 (6 bases). Germline V gene data show CDR1 as SGDLS and CDR2 as YYNGEE. This CDR3 region has 17 residues. Trimming left V 2 bases short and J 1 base short, with 15 bases between. The CDR3 loop reads CASSVRTDLVNTGELFF. The CDR3 nucleotides read TGTGCCAGCAGCGTGAGGACAGACCTCGTGAACACCGGGGAGCTGTTTTTT.

This chain connects TRBV18 to TRBJ2-7; weak D call: TRBD1 (5 bases). The length of the CDR3 is 16 residues. V was pared by 3 bases and J by 5 bases, with 20 bases between. Per germline, CDR1 KGHSH and CDR2 LQKENI. This chain's CDR3 is CASSPTLWQGQHEQYF. The CDR3 DNA follows: TGTGCCAGCTCACCTACCCTCTGGCAGGGTCAGCACGAGCAGTACTTC. Full variable domain (outside the CDR3, taken from reference TRBV18 and TRBJ2-7): NAGVMQNPRHLVRRRGQEARLRCSPMKGHSHVYWYRQLPEEGLKFMVYLQKENIIDESGMPKERFSAEFPKEGPSILRIQQVVRGDSAAYFCASSPTLWQGQHEQYFGPGTRLTVT.

This chain joins TRBV27 and TRBJ1-6; D not certain. The CDR3 length is 14 residues. From germline, CDR1 is MNHEY and CDR2 SMNVEV (reference sequence). With 3 bases removed from V and 4 bases from J, the gap between germline ends came to 7 bases. Here the CDR3 DNA reads TGTGCCAGCAGTTTCGATAGATATAATTCACCCCTCCACTTT. Amino acid sequence: CASSFDRYNSPLHF.

The chain uses TRBV19 and TRBJ1-3, with TRBD1 identical over 12 bases. Germline CDR1 reads LNHDA; CDR2 reads SQIVND (reference sequence). The CDR3 extends over 14 amino acids. The V and J ends lost 9 bases and 3 bases, in that order; junction bases with no gene match: 3. DNA of the CDR3: TGTGCCAGCGGGACAGGGGGCTATGGAAACACCATATATTTT. It is translated as CASGTGGYGNTIYF. Together with reference TRBV19 and TRBJ1-3, the CDR3 gives the full variable domain: DGGITQSPKYLFRKEGQNVTLSCEQNLNHDAMYWYRQDPGQGLRLIYYSQIVNDFQKGDIAEGYSVSREKKESFPLTVTSAQKNPTAFYLCASGTGGYGNTIYFGEGSWLTVV.

The V call is TRBV12-3 or TRBV12-4, the J call TRBJ2-7; 7 nucleotides match TRBD1. J lost 4 bases, V lost 6 bases, and 6 bases had no gene match. This CDR3 contains 13 residues. Written as DNA, the CDR3 is TGTGCCAGCAGGCTTAGACAGGGTTACGAGCAGTACTTC. Translated, it gives CASRLRQGYEQYF.

The CDR3 protein is CAKQGTYEQYF. CDR3 bases: TGTGCCAAACAGGGGACCTACGAGCAGTACTTC. The chain employs TRBV2 and TRBJ2-7; 7 nucleotides agree with TRBD1. V was clipped by 10 bases and J by 2 bases; unmatched bases: 2. Looked up from germline, CDR1 is SNHLY and CDR2 is FYNNEI. This CDR3 is built from 11 residues.

This clone was detected only a few times. The chain is built from TRBV5-6 and TRBJ1-4, with D possibly being TRBD1 (5 bases). The CDR3 consists of 15 residues. Trimming pared 5 bases from V and 5 bases from J, leaving 16 bases between. Germline CDR1 SGHDT, CDR2 YYEEEE. Here the CDR3 reads CASSRRDSLNEKLFF. The CDR3 nucleotides read TGTGCCAGCAGTCGGCGCGACAGCTTAAATGAAAAACTGTTTTTT. Full variable domain (remainder filled in from reference TRBV5-6 and TRBJ1-4): DAGVTQSPTHLIKTRGQQVTLRCSPKSGHDTVSWYQQALGQGPQFIFQYYEEEERQRGNFPDRFSGHQFPNYSSELNVNALLLGDSALYLCASSRRDSLNEKLFFGSGTQLSVL.

This clone was seen a handful of times. This chain connects TRBV6-6 to TRBJ2-7, with TRBD1 matching 9 bases. Germline assignment: CDR1 MNHNY and CDR2 SVGAGI (reference sequence). Germline trimming cut 6 bases from V and 0 bases from J; bases unmatched to any gene: 6. The CDR3 sequence is 15 residues long. CDR3 bases: TGTGCCAGCAGCCGGGACAGGGCCCACTCCTACGAGCAGTACTTC. Residues: CASSRDRAHSYEQYF.

The chain has TRBV5-1 and TRBJ2-1, with 9 positions matching TRBD1. Germline CDR1 SGHRS, CDR2 YFSETQ. The CDR3 is 13 amino acids. V lost 4 bases, J lost 11 bases, and 7 bases stayed unmatched. DNA for the CDR3: TGCGCCAGCAGCCAGCCGACAGGGGGGCAGCAGTTCTTC. It is translated as CASSQPTGGQQFF.

This clone was counted only a few times. This chain's CDR3 is CASSDDRGHGNTIYF. In DNA, the CDR3 is TGTGCCAGCAGTGACGACAGGGGGCATGGAAACACCATATATTTT. The chain joins TRBV6-1 to TRBJ1-3; TRBD1 matches 10 bases. The junction had 2 bases not matched to a gene; V was cut back by 3 bases and J by 3 bases. This CDR3 has 15 residues. Germline-derived CDR1 and CDR2 are MNHNS and SASEGT.

The genes are TRBV6-6 and TRBJ1-4; the D gene is possibly TRBD1 (5 bases). The V end was cut by 2 bases, the J end by 5 bases, with 15 bases between. The CDR3 is 16 amino acids. From germline, CDR1 is MNHNY and CDR2 SVGAGI (reference sequence). This chain's CDR3 is CASSYPTPRGNEKLFF. The CDR3 bases are TGTGCCAGCAGTTACCCCACCCCCCGGGGGAATGAAAAACTGTTTTTT.

The V call is TRBV11-2, the J call TRBJ2-6, with 7 bases matching TRBD2. This CDR3 is built from 16 residues. Germline assignment: CDR1 SGHAT and CDR2 FQNNGV. V was pared by 6 bases and J by 0 bases, with 5 bases of the junction left unmatched. The CDR3 sequence is CASRSWGGSGANVLTF. For the CDR3, the DNA is TGTGCCAGCAGGAGTTGGGGGGGCTCTGGGGCCAACGTCCTGACTTTC.

This clone was seen a handful of times. The J gene is TRBJ1-5, the V gene TRBV29-1; tentative D call: TRBD1 (6 bases). This CDR3 has 12 amino acids. V was clipped by 3 bases and J by 4 bases, with 7 bases between them. Germline V gene sequence: CDR1 SQVTM, CDR2 ANQGSEA. DNA of the CDR3: TGCAGCGTTGACCAGGGGAATCAGCCCCAGCATTTT. Translating it yields CSVDQGNQPQHF. Variable domain in full (rest from reference TRBV29-1 and TRBJ1-5): SAVISQKPSRDICQRGTSLTIQCQVDSQVTMMFWYRQQPGQSLTLIATANQGSEATYESGFVIDKFPISRPNLTFSTLTVSNMSPEDSSIYLCSVDQGNQPQHFGDGTRLSIL.